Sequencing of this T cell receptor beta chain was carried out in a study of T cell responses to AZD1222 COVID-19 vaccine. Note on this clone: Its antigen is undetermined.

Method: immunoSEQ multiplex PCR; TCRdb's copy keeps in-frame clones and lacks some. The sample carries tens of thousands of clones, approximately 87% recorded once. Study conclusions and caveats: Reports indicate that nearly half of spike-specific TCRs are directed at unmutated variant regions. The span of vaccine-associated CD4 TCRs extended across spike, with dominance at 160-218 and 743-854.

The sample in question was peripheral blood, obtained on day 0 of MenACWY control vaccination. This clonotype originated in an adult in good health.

This CDR3 reads CASSEWAYNEQFF. CDR3 nucleotides: TGCGCCAGCAGTGAATGGGCCTACAATGAGCAGTTCTTC. This chain uses TRBV10-1 with TRBJ2-1, with D unresolved. CDR3 length: 13 residues. Germline CDR1 is WNHNN and CDR2 is SYGVQD (reference sequence). V was pared by 3 bases and J by 2 bases, with 5 bases between.